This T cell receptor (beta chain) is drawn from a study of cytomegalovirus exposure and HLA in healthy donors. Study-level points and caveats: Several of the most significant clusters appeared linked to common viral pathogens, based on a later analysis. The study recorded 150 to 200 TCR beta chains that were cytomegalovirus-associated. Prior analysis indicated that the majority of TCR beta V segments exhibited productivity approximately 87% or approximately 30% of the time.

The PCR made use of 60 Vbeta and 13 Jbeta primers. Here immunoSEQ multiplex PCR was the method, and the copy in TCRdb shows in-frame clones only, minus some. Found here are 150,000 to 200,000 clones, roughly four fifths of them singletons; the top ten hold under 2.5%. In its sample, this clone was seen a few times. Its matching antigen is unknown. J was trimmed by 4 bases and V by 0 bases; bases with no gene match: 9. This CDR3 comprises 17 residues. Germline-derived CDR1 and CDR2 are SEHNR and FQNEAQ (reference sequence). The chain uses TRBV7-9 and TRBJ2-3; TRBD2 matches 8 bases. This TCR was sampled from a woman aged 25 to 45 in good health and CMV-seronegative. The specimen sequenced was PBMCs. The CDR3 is CASSLALGSGSPDTQYF. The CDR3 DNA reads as TGTGCCAGCAGCTTAGCGCTGGGAAGCGGGAGCCCAGATACGCAGTATTTT.